This T cell receptor (beta chain) comes out of a study of cytotoxic CD8 clonotypes in ibrutinib-treated CLL (dated by TCRdb to 2020 to 2022). Study-level background: In this cohort, around 14 patients were treatment-naive and approximately twelve were relapsed/refractory, while 17 to 18 had unmutated IGHV. Responses were partial in around 25 patients and complete in 2; after median approximately 69 months follow-up, some 15 stayed in remission and approximately 12 progressed. Samples at response were collected after a median of roughly twelve months of treatment, with a range of about 6 to 36 months. On average, each sample yielded roughly 260,000 productive templates and 94,082 productive rearrangements. Of the approximately 86 people in the trial, 26 had longitudinal samples available. Cryopreserved peripheral blood mononuclear cells were collected at three points: before therapy, at response, and at either sustained remission or disease progression. All remission and progressive disease samples were collected while patients were still receiving ibrutinib.

On a MiSeq, deep resolution sequencing aimed for a depth between 1 in 1 million and 1 in 200,000 T cells, with each clonotype covered approximately 10x on average. The immunoSEQ hsTCRB Kit was used to generate TCR beta libraries. The source study handled its data this way. ImmunoSEQ Data Assistant and ImmunoSEQ Analyzer were used for data analysis, and V, D and J genes were assigned according to IMGT definitions. Clonality, with values ranging from 0 to 1, was calculated as one minus the normalized Shannon entropy of productive rearrangement frequencies. Public clonotype analysis was restricted to overrepresented clonotypes comprising at least 0.05% of each patient's repertoire. About twelve repertoires from age-matched healthy donors, obtained from immuneACCESS, served as clonality controls. The source is immuneACCESS, and TCRdb retained only in-frame sequences with V and J called. Part of the clones is not carried over; for the studies checked, unresolved V genes explain less than half of this, and the remainder is unexplained. The DNA gave D and trimming, while V, J and clone size come from that table. Recorded for this sample are approximately 42,000 clones; roughly three quarters of them occurred a single time. Approximately 13% of the sample is held by the ten biggest clonotypes.

This clone appeared a few times. Its binding antigen is unknown. No qualities accompany the bases; no much larger clone lies one base away. Counted from cysteine to phenylalanine, this CDR3 has 13 amino acids. The sequence is cut down to CDR3 DNA, 39 bases in frame from base 1. The germline V gene supplies CDR1 KGHSH and CDR2 LQKENI. V and J lose 6 bases and 6 bases, and a span of 14 bases separates them. Paper-wide results and their limitations: Sampling times were not matched between sustained-remission and progressing patients, and lymph node repertoires were not studied. Baseline clonality was found to be higher than that of age-matched healthy donors and was strongly correlated with circulating CD8+ T-cell counts. Clonality rose at ibrutinib response, remained stable during sustained remission, and dropped back toward baseline at progression. Public clonotypes were rare and either shrank or stayed stable during treatment, and the rise in clonality at ibrutinib response reflected expansion of private clonotypes.

According to the study, the label for this sample's time point signals: about a year on ibrutinib. Roughly 2 micrograms of genomic DNA were extracted from cryopreserved PBMCs for TCR beta library preparation. Longitudinal blood samples from CLL patients receiving ibrutinib monotherapy were subjected to high-throughput TCR beta sequencing. The patients were enrolled in a single-center, open-label phase 2 trial of ibrutinib monotherapy. The chain is encoded by TRBV18 joined to TRBJ1-2, with a tentative D gene TRBD1 over 6 matching bases. Source: PBMCs, taken after 12 months of ibrutinib treatment. The TCR originated in a human donor with chronic lymphocytic leukemia. The sequenced DNA is TGTGCCAGCTCTCCCGACAGGATCCATGGCTACACCTTC. Its protein is CASSPDRIHGYTF.